These 24 T cell receptor beta chains came from one sample sequenced in a study of vaccination effects on CD4 cells after COVID-19. Antigens for these TCRs are unknown. Measured with immunoSEQ multiplex PCR; TCRdb has only the in-frame clones, and not every one. This table has about 66,000 clones, approximately 79% appearing once. It was after more than 8 days of culture that CD4+ T cells were isolated. Two-dose BNT162b2 or mRNA-1273 vaccination was given to participants. This sample comprised CD4+ T cells from PBMCs cultured without peptide, obtained after COVID-19 vaccination. These receptors originate from a human donor who received a COVID-19 vaccine.

The chain has TRBV6-5 and TRBJ1-5; D remains ambiguous. The CDR3 extends over 16 amino acids. Germline V CDR1 and CDR2: MNHEY, SVGAGI. V was shortened by 2 bases and J by 2 bases, with 13 bases between the two germline ends. The CDR3 reads CASSYGRGSRNQPQHF. As DNA, the CDR3 is TGTGCCAGCAGTTACGGGAGAGGGTCACGCAATCAGCCCCAGCATTTT.

The chain recombines TRBV5-1 with TRBJ2-1; 9 bases agree with TRBD1. The CDR3 spans 15 residues. Per the germline V gene, CDR1 is SGHRS and CDR2 is YFSETQ. The V segment lost 4 bases and the J segment 5 bases; nucleotides outside the gene matches: 7. In DNA form, the CDR3 reads TGCGCCAGCAGCGCGGGACAGGGTTTGCACAATGAGCAGTTCTTC. Translated, it gives CASSAGQGLHNEQFF.

The chain combines TRBV7-2 with TRBJ2-5, with TRBD2 identical over 12 bases. The CDR3 loop spans 17 amino acids. The germline CDR1 and CDR2 sequences are SGHTA and FQGNSA. V was clipped by 4 bases and J by 4 bases; unmatched bases: 10. The CDR3 region is CASSSKLTSGGGETQYF. Written as DNA, the CDR3 is TGTGCCAGCAGCTCCAAACTGACTAGCGGGGGCGGAGAGACCCAGTACTTC.

The genes are TRBV6-5 and TRBJ1-4; D is undetermined. The CDR3 contains 14 residues. Trimming took 0 bases from V and 5 from J, leaving 7 bases between them. The germline V gene has CDR1 MNHEY and CDR2 SVGAGI. CDR3 sequence: CASSYSRGNEKLFF. For the CDR3, the DNA is TGTGCCAGCAGTTACTCCCGGGGAAATGAAAAACTGTTTTTT.

This clone occurred once. This chain links TRBV10-1 with TRBJ2-3, with D perhaps TRBD1 or TRBD2 (5 bases each). V lost 6 bases, J lost 1 base, and 11 bases lay in between. The length of the CDR3 is 14 residues. Looked up from germline, CDR1 is WNHNN and CDR2 is SYGVQD (reference sequence). CDR3 nucleotide sequence: TGCGCCAGCAGCCTCGGGGCCGGCACAGATACGCAGTATTTT. It yields the protein CASSLGAGTDTQYF.

This clone was seen more than once but under ten times. The chain is built from TRBV3-1 (or the pseudogene TRBV3-2) and TRBJ2-3; D gene unclear. The CDR3 length is 11 residues. Trimming took off 6 bases at V and 6 bases at J, with 7 bases between the two ends. In germline, CDR1 is LGHDT, CDR2 YNNKEL (reference sequence). CDR3 sequence: CASRIGDTQYF. Written as DNA, the CDR3 is TGTGCCAGCAGAATTGGGGATACGCAGTATTTT.

V usage is TRBV7-3 and J usage is TRBJ2-2; D ambiguous. The CDR3 has 14 residues. In germline, CDR1 is SGHTA, CDR2 FQGTGA. Trimming left V 3 bases short and J 4 bases short, with 9 bases between. The CDR3 protein is CASSFFATTGELFF. The DNA of the CDR3 is TGTGCCAGCAGCTTTTTCGCTACCACCGGGGAGCTGTTTTTT.

This sequence joins TRBV24-1 and TRBJ2-1, with TRBD2 matching over 7 bases. The germline V gene has CDR1 KGHDR and CDR2 SFDVKD. The junction had 13 bases not matched to a gene; V was cut back by 3 bases and J by 9 bases. The CDR3 loop spans 16 amino acids. The CDR3 spells CATSDAPGPGGGEQFF. Here the CDR3 DNA reads TGTGCCACCAGTGATGCTCCCGGGCCGGGAGGCGGTGAGCAGTTCTTC.

The chain links TRBV6-5 to TRBJ2-1, with D perhaps matching TRBD2 (6 bases). Trimming removed 3 bases from V and 7 bases from J, with 13 bases in between. The CDR3 has 14 amino acids. Germline-derived CDR1 and CDR2 are MNHEY and SVGAGI. CDR3: CASSYSELANEQFF. In DNA form, the CDR3 reads TGTGCCAGCAGTTATTCTGAGCTAGCGAATGAGCAGTTCTTC.

This clone was picked up a small number of times. This chain connects TRBV5-1 to TRBJ1-1; D not certain. The V end lost 2 bases, the J end lost 3 bases, and 11 bases lay between the germline ends. Germline V gives CDR1 SGHRS, CDR2 YFSETQ. The CDR3 spans 14 residues. The CDR3 is CASSLRGADTEAFF. DNA of the CDR3: TGCGCCAGCAGCTTACGAGGTGCGGACACTGAAGCTTTCTTT.

This clone was picked up one time. This rearrangement joins TRBV4-1 to TRBJ2-3; possibly TRBD2 for D (5 bases). CDR1 is MGHRA and CDR2 is YSYEKL in the germline V gene. The V and J ends lost 0 bases and 9 bases respectively, with 19 bases between them. The CDR3 loop spans 16 amino acids. The CDR3 region has the DNA TGCGCCAGCAGCCAAGATACCAGACCGGACTTTGACACGCAGTATTTT. It yields the protein CASSQDTRPDFDTQYF.

The chain combines TRBV29-1 with TRBJ2-5; 8 positions match TRBD1. Unmatched junction bases numbered 10, after V lost 3 bases and J lost 10 bases. CDR1 and CDR2 (germline): SQVTM, ANQGSEA. The CDR3 is 13 amino acids. This CDR3 reads CSVDRTGPGDQYF. For the CDR3, the DNA is TGCAGCGTTGATAGGACAGGGCCGGGGGACCAGTACTTC.

The J gene is TRBJ2-5, the V gene TRBV5-8; D could derive from TRBD1 or TRBD2 (6 bases each). The CDR3 is 14 residues long. Trimming took 4 bases from V and 5 from J, leaving 15 bases between them. Germline V gene lookup returns CDR1 SGHTS and CDR2 YDEGEE. The CDR3 bases are TGTGCCAGCAGCCCGTATCAGGGGAGGGAGACCCAGTACTTC. As protein: CASSPYQGRETQYF.

This chain joins TRBV5-1 and TRBJ2-1, with TRBD2 matching 10 bases. The CDR3 covers 18 residues. Germline assignment: CDR1 SGHRS and CDR2 YFSETQ. V shed 0 bases and J 4 bases; nucleotides not matched to a gene: 10. The CDR3 sequence: CASSLDLAGATRYNEQFF. In nucleotides, the CDR3 is TGCGCCAGCAGCTTGGACCTAGCGGGGGCCACGAGGTACAATGAGCAGTTCTTC.

The chain recombines TRBV9 with TRBJ1-2; the D is unclear. The germline V gene has CDR1 SGDLS and CDR2 YYNGEE. V was trimmed by 6 bases and J by 4 bases, leaving 16 bases between them. The CDR3 consists of 14 residues. CDR3 in DNA: TGTGCCAGCACCCCGTCTGAAGGCCTCTATGGCTACACCTTC. Residues: CASTPSEGLYGYTF. Full variable domain (missing parts from reference TRBV9 and TRBJ1-2): DSGVTQTPKHLITATGQRVTLRCSPRSGDLSVYWYQQSLDQGLQFLIQYYNGEERAKGNILERFSAQQFPDLHSELNLSSLELGDSALYFCASTPSEGLYGYTFGSGTRLTVV.

V is TRBV6-5 and J is TRBJ1-6, with TRBD1 as a possible D gene (6 bases). V lost 6 bases and J 6 bases, leaving 15 bases between the germline ends. The CDR3 loop spans 15 amino acids. CDR1 and CDR2 from the germline V gene are MNHEY and SVGAGI. CDR3 coding DNA: TGTGCCAGCAGCTCCCGGGACATGACTAATTCACCCCTCCACTTT. The encoded protein is CASSSRDMTNSPLHF.

The chain uses TRBV6-6 and TRBJ1-1; 8 bases match TRBD1. The CDR3 totals 16 residues. With V trimmed by 0 bases and J by 2 bases, 5 bases remained unmatched. Germline-derived CDR1 and CDR2 are MNHNY and SVGAGI (reference sequence). This CDR3 reads CASSYSGTGPNTEAFF. In DNA, the CDR3 is TGTGCCAGCAGTTACTCCGGGACAGGCCCTAACACTGAAGCTTTCTTT.

The chain carries TRBV18 and TRBJ2-2; D gene ambiguous. The CDR3 spans 15 residues. Germline V gene sequence: CDR1 KGHSH, CDR2 LQKENI. V was trimmed by 2 bases and J by 1 base, leaving 8 bases between them. CDR3 amino acids: CASSPGGRNTGELFF. The CDR3, as DNA: TGTGCCAGCTCACCAGGCGGTAGGAACACCGGGGAGCTGTTTTTT.

There are a few counts of this clone. The chain employs TRBV24-1 and TRBJ2-3; a weak D match, TRBD2 (6 bases). V was clipped by 5 bases and J by 4 bases, with 12 bases between them. Per the germline V gene, CDR1 is KGHDR and CDR2 is SFDVKD. The CDR3 runs 14 residues. The CDR3 DNA follows: TGTGCCACCAGTGGTTCGACGGGGGCAGATACGCAGTATTTT. It yields the protein CATSGSTGADTQYF.

This chain uses TRBV27 with TRBJ1-1; no definite D call. Germline lookup yields CDR1 MNHEY and CDR2 SMNVEV (reference sequence). V lost 4 bases to trimming and J lost 3 bases, with 9 bases between them. The CDR3 sequence is 13 residues long. The CDR3 sequence: CASSWSIHTEAFF. The CDR3 coding sequence is TGTGCCAGCAGTTGGAGTATACACACTGAAGCTTTCTTT.

The chain has TRBV9 and TRBJ2-2; tentatively, D is TRBD1 or TRBD2 (6 bases each). The ends were cut back, 3 bases at V and 4 bases at J, with 10 bases in the middle. This CDR3 comprises 14 residues. Germline loops: CDR1 SGDLS, CDR2 YYNGEE. This chain's CDR3 is CASSGGAGTGELFF. In DNA form, the CDR3 reads TGTGCCAGCAGCGGGGGGGCGGGCACCGGGGAGCTGTTTTTT.

This clone was seen just once. V is TRBV30 and J is TRBJ1-5, with D tentatively TRBD1 (5 bases). The V gene's germline CDR1 is GTSNPN and CDR2 SVGIG (reference sequence). The CDR3 is 17 residues long. Trimming took 1 base from V and 1 from J, leaving 17 bases between them. DNA for the CDR3: TGTGCCTGGAGTGGTGCCCAGGGCTGGTCGAGCAATCAGCCCCAGCATTTT. Its protein is CAWSGAQGWSSNQPQHF.

This rearrangement joins TRBV30 to TRBJ1-4; D possibly corresponds to TRBD1 (6 bases). Trimming left V 2 bases short and J 8 bases short, with 18 bases between. Germline CDR1 reads GTSNPN; CDR2 reads SVGIG (reference sequence). This CDR3 contains 15 residues. This CDR3 reads CAWSKGWGLGEKLFF. CDR3 sequence (DNA): TGTGCCTGGAGTAAAGGGTGGGGGCTGGGAGAAAAACTGTTTTTT.

The chain is built from TRBV5-1 and TRBJ1-1; 8 bases map to TRBD1. This CDR3 is 19 amino acids long. Germline CDR1 SGHRS, CDR2 YFSETQ. The J segment lost 1 base and the V segment lost 4 bases, leaving 18 bases of the junction unmatched. CDR3 DNA sequence: TGCGCCAGCAGCCCAGGACAGGGATCCTTTGGGAGAGCGAACACTGAAGCTTTCTTT. Translating it yields CASSPGQGSFGRANTEAFF.